This T cell receptor beta chain was sequenced for a study of identical twins. Findings of the study overall: The study found weaker excess twin sharing in beta out-of-frame sequences. The abundant beta clonotypes from cord blood had fewer insertions, and memory repertoires had none of this.

TCRdb reprocessed the 5' RACE reads via MiXCR and lists one record per CDR3 protein. The sample holds a few hundred thousand distinct CDR3 sequences, about 12% seen once. About this clonotype itself: What it binds is not known.

This CDR3 region has 12 residues. CDR1 and CDR2 (germline): SGHTA, FQGNSA. The V end lost 6 bases, the J end lost 8 bases, and 13 bases lay between the germline ends. All of the donors were Caucasians in good health. In addition, the sample was reused for a study of yellow fever vaccine responses in identical twins.

This chain connects TRBV7-2 to TRBJ1-1; D remains unclear. The sequencing sample was made of memory (CD45RO+) T cells sorted from blood. The receptor's source is a young woman in good health. The CDR3: CASRTDMGEAFF. CDR3 bases: TGTGCCAGCAGGACCGACATGGGGGAAGCTTTCTTT.